The rows below give T cell receptor beta chains drawn from one sample of a study of CD8 T cells in ankylosing spondylitis. TCRdb analysed the 5' RACE reads with MiXCR anew, one entry per CDR3 protein. The table shows about 210,000 distinct CDR3 sequences, with 8% to 9% occurring only once. The source material was blood, either unsorted or a sorted T cell fraction (not recorded which). The receptor set was obtained from a female donor with ankylosing spondylitis or in good health (not recorded which). Each CDR3 is given with its conserved first and last residue. A D gene is named only where the DNA matches it firmly. Size tells how often a clone was seen (once, few, many) or the class of an expanded clone, and some rows leave it out.

d_call j_call clone_size v_call cdr3_aa
. TRBJ2-5 many TRBV11-1 CASSLSSDNAQVETQYF
. TRBJ2-5 many TRBV29-1 CSACRSAETQYF
. TRBJ1-2 many TRBV20-1 CSATGFGGYTF
TRBD2 TRBJ2-1 few TRBV11-2 CASSPYGTSGGPYNEQFF
TRBD2 TRBJ2-3 many TRBV5-1 CASSLRLAGSGDTQYF
TRBD1 TRBJ1-1 few TRBV7-9 CASSLIGTGNTEAFF
TRBD1 TRBJ2-7 few TRBV5-1 CASSSRQGNYEQYF
TRBD1 TRBJ1-4 many TRBV27 CASSSDRGRLEKLFF
. TRBJ2-3 many TRBV20-1 CSATPGTGSTDTQYF
. TRBJ2-6 many TRBV6-5 CASSYIRAAGANVLTF
. TRBJ2-1 many TRBV4-3 CASSQEEGAGESNEQFF
TRBD1 TRBJ2-1 few TRBV6-1 CASRLSRQGVNEQFF
. TRBJ2-7 many TRBV20-1 CSARDYGAPSSYEQYF
. TRBJ2-7 many TRBV28 CASSPRRFPPYEQYF
TRBD1 TRBJ2-7 many TRBV20-1 CSAEDRGDWEQYF
TRBD1 TRBJ2-2 many TRBV12-3/TRBV12-4 CASRETGVTTGELFF
. TRBJ1-4 many TRBV20-1 CSARDKGPINEKLFF
TRBD2 TRBJ2-2 many TRBV27 CASSPGTSGPNTGELFF
. TRBJ1-1 many TRBV28 CASSLKVNIEAFF
TRBD2 TRBJ2-5 many TRBV29-1 CSVERLAVRVQETQYF
. TRBJ2-5 many TRBV6-2/TRBV6-3 CASNDGGDTETQYF
. TRBJ2-1 many TRBV5-1 CASSFSGAANGQFF
. TRBJ2-1 many TRBV29-1 CSAAPGPAAYNEQFF
. TRBJ2-2 many TRBV7-2 CASSLSGPGNGELFF
. TRBJ1-2 many TRBV6-2/TRBV6-3 CASSSGQPVYGYTF
. TRBJ1-4 . TRBV7-9 CASSLAAGRNEKLFF
. TRBJ2-3 many TRBV4-3 CASSQDGGITDTQYF
. TRBJ2-3 . TRBV6-6 CASSPPSDNTQYF
TRBD2 TRBJ2-7 . TRBV7-2 CASSRSGTSGHYEQYF
. TRBJ2-3 many TRBV30 CAWSRGETDTQYF
TRBD2 TRBJ2-1 . TRBV28 CASSPRRASGRNEQFF
TRBD2 TRBJ2-7 . TRBV7-2 CASSLATSVGRIVYEQYF
. TRBJ2-2 many TRBV6-1 CASSEALGTGELFF
TRBD1 TRBJ2-5 . TRBV5-1 CASSLWGQGGQETQYF
. TRBJ2-7 many TRBV7-2 CASSLFKAPTEQYF
. TRBJ2-5 few TRBV7-2 CASSLVLGPEETQYF
. TRBJ1-1 few TRBV6-5 CASSYGPGTEAFF
TRBD1 TRBJ2-3 many TRBV10-3 CASLRDRGRDTQYF
TRBD2 TRBJ2-1 . TRBV7-3 CASSLTSGKGNEQFF
. TRBJ2-1 many TRBV20-1 CSARPRVNEQFF
TRBD2 TRBJ2-1 . TRBV15 CATSKAGLGYNEQFF
. TRBJ2-7 many TRBV20-1 CSARGRGQNTPTEQYF
. TRBJ2-1 many TRBV19 CASSIPFSSSYNEQFF
. TRBJ2-1 many TRBV24-1 CATSDAPRGNEQFF
TRBD1 TRBJ2-7 many TRBV20-1 CSARGPGQAFGQYF
TRBD1 TRBJ1-1 many TRBV19 CASSIPTGVGTEAFF
. TRBJ2-3 many TRBV29-1 CSVEEAAQYF
. TRBJ1-1 many TRBV12-3/TRBV12-4 CASRGALNTEAFF
. TRBJ2-2 . TRBV6-5 CASSRTLVSGELFF
TRBD2 TRBJ2-3 many TRBV18 CASSRPGTPRGLSAGGPSTDTQYF
TRBD2 TRBJ2-2 few TRBV20-1 CSARGASGRINTGELFF
. TRBJ2-3 many TRBV10-3 CAISEGGSTDTQYF
. TRBJ2-1 many TRBV10-3 CAISASGLGSYNEQFF
TRBD2 TRBJ2-3 many TRBV7-2 CASSISGSADTQYF
. TRBJ1-1 few TRBV5-5 CASSLRLRPGTGSEAFF
. TRBJ1-5 few TRBV7-2 CASSLGGGPQPQHF
TRBD2 TRBJ2-3 many TRBV29-1 CSGRLAGKSDTQYF